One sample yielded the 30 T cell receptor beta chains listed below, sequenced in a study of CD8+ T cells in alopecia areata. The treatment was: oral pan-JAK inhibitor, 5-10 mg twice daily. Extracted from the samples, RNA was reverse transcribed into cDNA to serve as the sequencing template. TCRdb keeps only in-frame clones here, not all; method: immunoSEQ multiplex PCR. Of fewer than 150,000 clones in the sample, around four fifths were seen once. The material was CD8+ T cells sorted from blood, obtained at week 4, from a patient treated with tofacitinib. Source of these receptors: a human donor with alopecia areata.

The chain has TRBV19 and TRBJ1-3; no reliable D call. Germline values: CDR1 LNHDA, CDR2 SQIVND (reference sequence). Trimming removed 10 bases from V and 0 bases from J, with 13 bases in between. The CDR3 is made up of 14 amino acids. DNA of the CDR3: TGTGCCACCTCGGACGGATTCTCTGGAAACACCATATATTTT. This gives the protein CATSDGFSGNTIYF.

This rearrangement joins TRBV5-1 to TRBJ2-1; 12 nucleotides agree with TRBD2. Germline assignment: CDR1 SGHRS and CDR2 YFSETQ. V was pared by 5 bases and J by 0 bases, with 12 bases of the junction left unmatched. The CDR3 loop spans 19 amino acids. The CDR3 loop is CASSHRGLAGTRSYNEQFF. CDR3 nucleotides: TGCGCCAGCAGTCACAGAGGACTAGCGGGGACACGCTCCTACAATGAGCAGTTCTTC.

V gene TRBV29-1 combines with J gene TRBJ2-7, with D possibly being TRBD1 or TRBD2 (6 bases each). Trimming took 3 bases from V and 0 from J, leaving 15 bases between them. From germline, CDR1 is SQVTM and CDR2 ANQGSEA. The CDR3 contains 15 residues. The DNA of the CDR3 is TGCAGCGTTGACGGGGGCACAAGGAGCTCCTACGAGCAGTACTTC. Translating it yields CSVDGGTRSSYEQYF.

The CDR3 DNA reads TGCGCCAGCAGCCAGTTATCAGGCCCCCAAGAGACCCAGTACTTC. Translating gives CASSQLSGPQETQYF. The chain recombines TRBV4-3 with TRBJ2-5; D unclear. Germline CDR1 LGHNA, CDR2 YSLEER. V was pared by 3 bases and J by 1 base, with 12 bases between. The CDR3 is 15 amino acids.

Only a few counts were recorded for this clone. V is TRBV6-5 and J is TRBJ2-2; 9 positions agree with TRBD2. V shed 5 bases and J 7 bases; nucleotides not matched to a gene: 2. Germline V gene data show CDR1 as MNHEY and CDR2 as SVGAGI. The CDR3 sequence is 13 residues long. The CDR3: CASSRTSDGELFF. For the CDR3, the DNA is TGTGCCAGCAGTCGGACTAGCGACGGGGAGCTGTTTTTT.

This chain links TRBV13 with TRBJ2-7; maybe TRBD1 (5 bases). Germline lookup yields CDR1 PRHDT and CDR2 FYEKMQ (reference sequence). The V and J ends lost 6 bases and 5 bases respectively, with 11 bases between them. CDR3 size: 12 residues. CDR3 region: CASSSRVDEQYF. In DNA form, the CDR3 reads TGTGCCAGCAGTTCCAGGGTTGACGAGCAGTACTTC.

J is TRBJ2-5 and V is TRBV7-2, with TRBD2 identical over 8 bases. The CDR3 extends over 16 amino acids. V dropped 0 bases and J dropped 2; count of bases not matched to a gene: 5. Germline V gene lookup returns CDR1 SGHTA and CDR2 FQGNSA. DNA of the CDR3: TGTGCCAGCAGCTTAGCGACCGGCGGGGGGCAAGAGACCCAGTACTTC. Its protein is CASSLATGGGQETQYF. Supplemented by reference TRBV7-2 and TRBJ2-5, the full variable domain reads GAGVSQSPSNKVTEKGKDVELRCDPISGHTALYWYRQSLGQGLEFLIYFQGNSAPDKSGLPSDRFSAERTGGSVSTLTIQRTQQEDSAVYLCASSLATGGGQETQYFGPGTRLLVL.

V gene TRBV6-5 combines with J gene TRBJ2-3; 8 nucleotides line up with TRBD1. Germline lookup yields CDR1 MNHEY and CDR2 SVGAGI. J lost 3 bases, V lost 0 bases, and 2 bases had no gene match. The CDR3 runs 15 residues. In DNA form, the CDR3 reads TGTGCCAGCAGTTACTCGGACAGGGTTACAGATACGCAGTATTTT. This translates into CASSYSDRVTDTQYF.

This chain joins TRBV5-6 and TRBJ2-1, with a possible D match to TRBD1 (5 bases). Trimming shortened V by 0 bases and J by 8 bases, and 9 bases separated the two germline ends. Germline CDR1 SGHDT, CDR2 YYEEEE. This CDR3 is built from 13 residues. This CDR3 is CASSLARVDEQFF. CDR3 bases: TGTGCCAGCAGCTTGGCCAGGGTTGATGAGCAGTTCTTC.

As DNA, the CDR3 is TGTGCCACCAGCAGAGACCCAACAGGGTACAATGAGCAGTTCTTC. Amino acid sequence: CATSRDPTGYNEQFF. The gene calls are TRBV15 and TRBJ2-1, with TRBD1 as a possible D gene (6 bases). The CDR3 totals 15 residues. CDR1 LNHNV and CDR2 YYDKDF come from the germline V gene (reference sequence). V was trimmed by 0 bases and J by 4 bases, leaving 10 bases between them. Based on the CDR3 plus reference TRBV15 and TRBJ2-1, the full variable domain is DAMVIQNPRYQVTQFGKPVTLSCSQTLNHNVMYWYQQKSSQAPKLLFHYYDKDFNNEADTPDNFQSRRPNTSFCFLDIRSPGLGDTAMYLCATSRDPTGYNEQFFGPGTRLTVL.

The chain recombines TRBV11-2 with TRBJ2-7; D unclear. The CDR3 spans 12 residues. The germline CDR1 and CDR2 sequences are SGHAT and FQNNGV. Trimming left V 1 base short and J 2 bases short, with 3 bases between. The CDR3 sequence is CASSLATYEQYF. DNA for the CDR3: TGTGCCAGCAGCTTAGCCACCTACGAGCAGTACTTC.

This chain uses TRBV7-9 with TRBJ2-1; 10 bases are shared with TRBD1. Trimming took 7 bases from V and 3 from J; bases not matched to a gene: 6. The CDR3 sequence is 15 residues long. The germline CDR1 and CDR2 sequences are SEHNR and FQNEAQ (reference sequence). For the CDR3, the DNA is TGTGCCAGCATCGACCGGGACAGGGGCTACAATGAGCAGTTCTTC. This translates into CASIDRDRGYNEQFF. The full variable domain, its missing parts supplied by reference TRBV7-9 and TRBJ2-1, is DTGVSQNPRHKITKRGQNVTFRCDPISEHNRLYWYRQTLGQGPEFLTYFQNEAQLEKSRLLSDRFSAERPKGSFSTLEIQRTEQGDSAMYLCASIDRDRGYNEQFFGPGTRLTVL.

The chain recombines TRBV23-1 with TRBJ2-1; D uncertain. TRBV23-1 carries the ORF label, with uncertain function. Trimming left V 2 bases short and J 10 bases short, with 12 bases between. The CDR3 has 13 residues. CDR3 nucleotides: TGCGCCAGCAGTCAAGTTACGAATCACGAGCAGTTCTTC. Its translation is CASSQVTNHEQFF.

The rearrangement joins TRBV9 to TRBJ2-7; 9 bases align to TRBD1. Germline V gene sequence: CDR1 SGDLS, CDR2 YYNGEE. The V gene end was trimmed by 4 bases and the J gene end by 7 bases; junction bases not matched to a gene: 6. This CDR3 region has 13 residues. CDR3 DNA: TGTGCCAGCAGCACTTGGGACAGGGATGAGCAGTACTTC. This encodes CASSTWDRDEQYF. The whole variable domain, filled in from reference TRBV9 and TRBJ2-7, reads DSGVTQTPKHLITATGQRVTLRCSPRSGDLSVYWYQQSLDQGLQFLIQYYNGEERAKGNILERFSAQQFPDLHSELNLSSLELGDSALYFCASSTWDRDEQYFGPGTRLTVT.

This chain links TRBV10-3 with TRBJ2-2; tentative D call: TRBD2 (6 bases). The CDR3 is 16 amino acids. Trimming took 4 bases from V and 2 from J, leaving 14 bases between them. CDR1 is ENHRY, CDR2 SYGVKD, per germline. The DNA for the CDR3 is TGTGCCATCAGTGCCGGGCCGGGGGAAAACACCGGGGAGCTGTTTTTT. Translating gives CAISAGPGENTGELFF.

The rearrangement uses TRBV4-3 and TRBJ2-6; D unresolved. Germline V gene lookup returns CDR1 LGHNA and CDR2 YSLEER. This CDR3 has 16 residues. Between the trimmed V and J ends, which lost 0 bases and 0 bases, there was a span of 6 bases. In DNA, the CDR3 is TGCGCCAGCAGCCAAGAGCCATTCTCTGGGGCCAACGTCCTGACTTTC. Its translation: CASSQEPFSGANVLTF.

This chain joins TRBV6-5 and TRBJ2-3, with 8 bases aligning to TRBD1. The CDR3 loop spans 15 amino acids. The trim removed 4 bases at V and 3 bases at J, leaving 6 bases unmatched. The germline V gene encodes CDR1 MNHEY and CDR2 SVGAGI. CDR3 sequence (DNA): TGTGCCAGCAGTTTCGGACAGGGCCGGACAGATACGCAGTATTTT. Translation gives CASSFGQGRTDTQYF.

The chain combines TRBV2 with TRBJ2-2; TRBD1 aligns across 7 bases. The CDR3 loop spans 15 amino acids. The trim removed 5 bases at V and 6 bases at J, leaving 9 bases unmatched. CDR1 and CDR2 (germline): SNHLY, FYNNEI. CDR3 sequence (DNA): TGTGCCAGCAGTCTGACAGGGAGAAGGGCCGGGGAGCTGTTTTTT. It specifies CASSLTGRRAGELFF. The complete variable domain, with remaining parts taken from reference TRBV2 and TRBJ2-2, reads EPEVTQTPSHQVTQMGQEVILRCVPISNHLYFYWYRQILGQKVEFLVSFYNNEISEKSEIFDDQFSVERPDGSNFTLKIRSTKLEDSAMYFCASSLTGRRAGELFFGEGSRLTVL.

The CDR3 region is CSVVQGMDGYTF. The CDR3, as DNA: TGCAGCGTCGTACAGGGGATGGATGGCTACACCTTC. The chain joins TRBV29-1 to TRBJ1-2, with 7 positions matching TRBD1. Germline CDR1 and CDR2: SQVTM and ANQGSEA. This CDR3 has 12 residues. V lost 6 bases to trimming and J lost 6 bases; unmatched junction nucleotides: 7.

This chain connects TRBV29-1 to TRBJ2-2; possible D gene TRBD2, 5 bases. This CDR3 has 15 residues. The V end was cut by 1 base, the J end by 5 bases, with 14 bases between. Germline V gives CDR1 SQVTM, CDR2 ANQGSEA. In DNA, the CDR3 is TGCAGCGTTGAAGCGGTCGCCGGAGGAACCGGGGAGCTGTTTTTT. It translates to CSVEAVAGGTGELFF.

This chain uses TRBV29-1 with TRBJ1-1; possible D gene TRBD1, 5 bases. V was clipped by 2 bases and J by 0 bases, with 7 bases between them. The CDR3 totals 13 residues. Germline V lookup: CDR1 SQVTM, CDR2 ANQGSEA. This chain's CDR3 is CSVERGVNTEAFF. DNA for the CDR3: TGCAGCGTTGAAAGAGGGGTGAACACTGAAGCTTTCTTT.

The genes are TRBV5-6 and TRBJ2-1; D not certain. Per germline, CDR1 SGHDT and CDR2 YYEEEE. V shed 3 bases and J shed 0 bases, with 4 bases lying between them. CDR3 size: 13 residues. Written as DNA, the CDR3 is TGTGCCAGCAGCTCCAGCTCCTACAATGAGCAGTTCTTC. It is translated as CASSSSSYNEQFF.

This chain's CDR3 is CSARTGNTIYF. The CDR3 DNA is TGCAGTGCTAGAACCGGAAACACCATATATTTT. The chain uses TRBV20-1 and TRBJ1-3; no definite D call. The V end was cut by 2 bases, the J end by 4 bases, with 3 bases between. Germline V lookup: CDR1 DFQATT, CDR2 SNEGSKA (reference sequence). This CDR3 region has 11 residues.

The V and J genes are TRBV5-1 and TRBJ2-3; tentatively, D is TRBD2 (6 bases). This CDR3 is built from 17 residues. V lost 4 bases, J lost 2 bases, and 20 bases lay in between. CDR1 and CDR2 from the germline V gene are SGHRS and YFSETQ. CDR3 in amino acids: CASSPSPGLKNTDTQYF. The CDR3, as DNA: TGCGCCAGCAGCCCCAGCCCGGGACTCAAAAACACAGATACGCAGTATTTT.

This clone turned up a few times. The CDR3 reads CASSPGGEPEQYF. In nucleotides, the CDR3 is TGCGCCAGCAGCCCAGGCGGTGAGCCCGAGCAGTACTTC. The chain combines TRBV4-1 with TRBJ2-7; D uncertain. Trimming cost V 4 bases and J 6 bases, with 13 bases left between them. CDR3 length: 13 residues. Germline CDR1 MGHRA, CDR2 YSYEKL.

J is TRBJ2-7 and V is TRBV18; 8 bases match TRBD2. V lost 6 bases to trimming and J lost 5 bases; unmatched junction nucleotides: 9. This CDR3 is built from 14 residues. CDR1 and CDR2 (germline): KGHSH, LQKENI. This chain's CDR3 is CASSPGGGADEQYF. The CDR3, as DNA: TGTGCCAGCTCGCCCGGGGGGGGCGCGGACGAGCAGTACTTC.

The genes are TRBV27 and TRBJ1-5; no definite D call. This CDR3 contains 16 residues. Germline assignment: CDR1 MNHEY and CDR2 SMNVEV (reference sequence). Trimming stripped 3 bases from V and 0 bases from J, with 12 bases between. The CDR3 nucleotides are TGTGCCAGCAGTTTCCGCGGTTTGAGTAGCAATCAGCCCCAGCATTTT. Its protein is CASSFRGLSSNQPQHF.

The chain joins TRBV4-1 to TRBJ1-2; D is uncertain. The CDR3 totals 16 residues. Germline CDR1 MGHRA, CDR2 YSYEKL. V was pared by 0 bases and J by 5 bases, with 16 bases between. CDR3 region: CASSQDEREKGYGYTF. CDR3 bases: TGCGCCAGCAGCCAAGACGAACGGGAGAAGGGATATGGCTACACCTTC.

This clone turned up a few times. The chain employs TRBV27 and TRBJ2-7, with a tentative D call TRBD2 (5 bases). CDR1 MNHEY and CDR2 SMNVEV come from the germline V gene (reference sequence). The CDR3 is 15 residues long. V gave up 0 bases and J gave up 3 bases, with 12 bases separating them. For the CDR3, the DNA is TGTGCCAGCAGTTTATCTTACACGGGGAACTACGAGCAGTACTTC. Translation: CASSLSYTGNYEQYF.

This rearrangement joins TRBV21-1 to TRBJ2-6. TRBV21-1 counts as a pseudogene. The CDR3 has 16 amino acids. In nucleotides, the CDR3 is TGTGCCCCCTCCCAAGGCACCAACTCTGGGGCCAACGTCCTGACTTTC. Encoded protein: CAPSQGTNSGANVLTF.